The TCR beta chain under discussion was sequenced for a study of blood T cell repertoires in COVID-19. Study overall: Researchers got acute and convalescent COVID-19 samples from the United States, Italy and Spain. PBMCs, B-cell-depleted T cells, or T cells provided the cDNA or gDNA that made up the material.

This clone was detected a few times. As processed by the authors: Amplification with reference gene primers provided the estimates of nucleated cell counts. Assay: immunoSEQ multiplex PCR; the TCRdb copy retains only in-frame clones and omits some. That table is the source of V, J and clone size, and D and trimming were worked out from the DNA. The table lists fewer than 150,000 clones, less than 85% of them singletons. This clonotype was sampled from an elderly woman in a cohort sampled during active or convalescent COVID-19. Sequenced material: peripheral blood.

CDR3 DNA: TGTGCCAGCAGTTCAAACCTTCAGGGGGGCGCTGAAGCTTTCTTT. Its protein product is CASSSNLQGGAEAFF. The chain employs TRBV6-2 or TRBV6-3 and TRBJ1-1; 7 nucleotides line up with TRBD1. With V trimmed by 4 bases and J by 6 bases, 11 bases remained unmatched. Germline loops: CDR1 MNHEY, CDR2 SVGEGT. The CDR3 extends over 15 amino acids.